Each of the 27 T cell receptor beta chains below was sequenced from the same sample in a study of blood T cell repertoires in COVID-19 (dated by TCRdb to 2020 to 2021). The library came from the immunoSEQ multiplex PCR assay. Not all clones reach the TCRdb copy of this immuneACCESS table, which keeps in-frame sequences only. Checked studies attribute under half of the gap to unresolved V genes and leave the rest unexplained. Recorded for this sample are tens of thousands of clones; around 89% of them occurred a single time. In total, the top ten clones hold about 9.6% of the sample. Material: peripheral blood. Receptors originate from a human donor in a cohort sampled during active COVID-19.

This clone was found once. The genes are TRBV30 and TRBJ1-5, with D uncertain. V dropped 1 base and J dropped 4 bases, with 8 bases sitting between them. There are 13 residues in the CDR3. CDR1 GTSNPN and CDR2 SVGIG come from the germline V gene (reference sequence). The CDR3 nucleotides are TGTGCCTGGAGTGGGCAGACTAATCAGCCCCAGCATTTT. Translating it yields CAWSGQTNQPQHF.

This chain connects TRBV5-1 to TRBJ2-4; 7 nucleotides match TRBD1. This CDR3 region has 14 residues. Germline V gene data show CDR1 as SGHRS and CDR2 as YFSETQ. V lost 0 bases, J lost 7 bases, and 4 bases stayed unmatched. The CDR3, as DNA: TGCGCCAGCAGCTTGGGGGACAGTAGGAACATTCAGTACTTC. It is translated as CASSLGDSRNIQYF.

The CDR3 loop reads CAWSSGGYEQFF. The CDR3 nucleotides read TGTGCCTGGAGTTCAGGGGGCTATGAGCAGTTCTTC. V is TRBV30 and J is TRBJ2-1; the match to TRBD1 covers 8 bases. This CDR3 is built from 12 residues. Germline values: CDR1 GTSNPN, CDR2 SVGIG (reference sequence). V shed 2 bases and J 8 bases; nucleotides not matched to a gene: 2.

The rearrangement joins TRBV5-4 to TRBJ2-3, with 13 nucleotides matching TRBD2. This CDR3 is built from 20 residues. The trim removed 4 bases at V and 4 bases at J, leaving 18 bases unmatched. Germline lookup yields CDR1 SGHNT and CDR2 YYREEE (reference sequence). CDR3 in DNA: TGTGCCAGCAGCCCGGGGACTAGCGGGGATCCGCTAAGTGGGGCAGATACGCAGTATTTT. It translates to CASSPGTSGDPLSGADTQYF.

The CDR3 protein is CASSESLTSYEQYF. In DNA form, the CDR3 reads TGTGCCAGCAGTGAAAGTCTGACAAGCTACGAGCAGTACTTC. This chain uses TRBV25-1 with TRBJ2-7; no clear D. V was clipped by 2 bases and J by 3 bases, with 11 bases between them. The CDR3 is 14 residues long. Germline CDR1 is MGHDK and CDR2 is SYGVNS.

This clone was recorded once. DNA for the CDR3: TGTGCCATCAGCAGGGAATCGAACACTGAAGCTTTCTTT. This encodes CAISRESNTEAFF. V is TRBV10-3 and J is TRBJ1-1; TRBD1 might be the D (5 bases). The CDR3 totals 13 residues. Germline V gives CDR1 ENHRY, CDR2 SYGVKD. Deletions cut 6 bases from V and 1 base from J, with 9 bases between.

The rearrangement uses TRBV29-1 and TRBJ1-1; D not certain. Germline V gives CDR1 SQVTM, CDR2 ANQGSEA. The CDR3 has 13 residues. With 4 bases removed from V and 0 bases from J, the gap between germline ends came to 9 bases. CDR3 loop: CSVGKELNTEAFF. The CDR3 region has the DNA TGCAGCGTTGGCAAGGAGTTGAACACTGAAGCTTTCTTT.

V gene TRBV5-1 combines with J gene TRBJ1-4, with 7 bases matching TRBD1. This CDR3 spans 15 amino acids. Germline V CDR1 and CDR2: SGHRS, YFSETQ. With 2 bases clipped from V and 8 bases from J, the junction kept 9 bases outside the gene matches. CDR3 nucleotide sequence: TGCGCCAGCAGCTTAGGTCAGGGGGTCCAAGAAAAACTGTTTTTT. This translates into CASSLGQGVQEKLFF.

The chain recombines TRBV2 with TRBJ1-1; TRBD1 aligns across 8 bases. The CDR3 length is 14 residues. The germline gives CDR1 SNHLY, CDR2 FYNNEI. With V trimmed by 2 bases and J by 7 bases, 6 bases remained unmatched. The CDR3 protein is CASSELDRAVEAFF. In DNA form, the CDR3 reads TGTGCCAGCAGTGAATTGGACAGGGCGGTTGAAGCTTTCTTT.

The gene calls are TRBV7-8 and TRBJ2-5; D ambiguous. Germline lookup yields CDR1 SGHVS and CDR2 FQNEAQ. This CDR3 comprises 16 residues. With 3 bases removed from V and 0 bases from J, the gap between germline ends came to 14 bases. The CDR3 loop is CASSFYPLMYQETQYF. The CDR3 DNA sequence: TGTGCCAGCAGCTTTTACCCCCTAATGTACCAAGAGACCCAGTACTTC.

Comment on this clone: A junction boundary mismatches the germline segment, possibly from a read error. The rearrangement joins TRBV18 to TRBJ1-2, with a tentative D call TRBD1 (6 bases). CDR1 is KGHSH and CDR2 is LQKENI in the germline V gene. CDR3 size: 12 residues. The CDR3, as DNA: TGTGCCAGCTCACCAGACAGGCCCTCTACACACTTC. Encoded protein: CASSPDRPSTHF.

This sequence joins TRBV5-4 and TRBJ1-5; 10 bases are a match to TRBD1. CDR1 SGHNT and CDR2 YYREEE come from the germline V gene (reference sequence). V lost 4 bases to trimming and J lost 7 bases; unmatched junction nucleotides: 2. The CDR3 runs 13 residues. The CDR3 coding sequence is TGTGCCAGCAGCCGGGACAGGGGACAGCCCCAGCATTTT. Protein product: CASSRDRGQPQHF.

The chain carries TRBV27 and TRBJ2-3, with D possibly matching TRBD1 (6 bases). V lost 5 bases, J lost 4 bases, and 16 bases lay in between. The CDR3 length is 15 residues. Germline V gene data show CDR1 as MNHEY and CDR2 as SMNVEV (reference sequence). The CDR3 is CASSPLGRGPDTQYF. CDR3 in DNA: TGTGCCAGCAGTCCCCTGGGCAGGGGTCCAGATACGCAGTATTTT.

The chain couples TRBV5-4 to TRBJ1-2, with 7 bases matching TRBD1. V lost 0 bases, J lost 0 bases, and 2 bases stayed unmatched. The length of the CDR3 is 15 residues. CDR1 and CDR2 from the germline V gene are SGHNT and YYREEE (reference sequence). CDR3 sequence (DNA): TGTGCCAGCAGCTTGGACAGGGGATCTAACTATGGCTACACCTTC. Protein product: CASSLDRGSNYGYTF.

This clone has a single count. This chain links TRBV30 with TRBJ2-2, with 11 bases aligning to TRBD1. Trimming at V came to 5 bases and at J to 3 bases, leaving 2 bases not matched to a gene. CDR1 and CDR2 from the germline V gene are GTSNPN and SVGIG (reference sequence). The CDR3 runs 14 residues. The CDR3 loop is CAWSGQGDTGELFF. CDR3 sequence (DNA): TGTGCCTGGTCGGGACAGGGGGACACCGGGGAGCTGTTTTTT.

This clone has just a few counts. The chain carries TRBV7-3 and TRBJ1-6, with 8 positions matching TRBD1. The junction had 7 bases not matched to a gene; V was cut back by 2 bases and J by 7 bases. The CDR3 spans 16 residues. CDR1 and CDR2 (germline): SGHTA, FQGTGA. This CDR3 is CASSLGGQGENSPLHF. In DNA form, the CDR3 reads TGTGCCAGCAGCTTAGGAGGACAGGGAGAAAATTCACCCCTCCACTTT.

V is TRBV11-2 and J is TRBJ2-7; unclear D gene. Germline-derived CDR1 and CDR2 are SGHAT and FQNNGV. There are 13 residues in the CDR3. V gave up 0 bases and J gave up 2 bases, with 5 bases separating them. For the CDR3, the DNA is TGTGCCAGCAGCTTAGATACTGCCTACGAGCAGTACTTC. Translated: CASSLDTAYEQYF.

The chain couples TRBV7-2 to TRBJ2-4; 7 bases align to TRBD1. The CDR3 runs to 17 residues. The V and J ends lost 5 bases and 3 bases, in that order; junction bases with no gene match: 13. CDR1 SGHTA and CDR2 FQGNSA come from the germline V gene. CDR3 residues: CASSMGQLALVKNIQYF. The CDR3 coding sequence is TGTGCCAGCAGCATGGGACAGTTGGCTTTAGTCAAAAACATTCAGTACTTC.

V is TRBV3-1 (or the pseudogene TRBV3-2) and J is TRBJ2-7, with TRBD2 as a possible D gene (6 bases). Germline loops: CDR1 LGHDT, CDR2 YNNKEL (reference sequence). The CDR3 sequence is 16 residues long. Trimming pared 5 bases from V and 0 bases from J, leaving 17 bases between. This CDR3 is CASSEAGGYDSYEQYF. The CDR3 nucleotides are TGTGCCAGCAGCGAAGCCGGGGGTTACGACTCCTACGAGCAGTACTTC.

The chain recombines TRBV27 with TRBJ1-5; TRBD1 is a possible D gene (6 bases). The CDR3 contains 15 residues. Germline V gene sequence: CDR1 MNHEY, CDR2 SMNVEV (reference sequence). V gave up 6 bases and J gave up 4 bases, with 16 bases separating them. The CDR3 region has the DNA TGTGCCAGCAGGGGACACGCAGGGGTAAATCAGCCCCAGCATTTT. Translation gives CASRGHAGVNQPQHF.

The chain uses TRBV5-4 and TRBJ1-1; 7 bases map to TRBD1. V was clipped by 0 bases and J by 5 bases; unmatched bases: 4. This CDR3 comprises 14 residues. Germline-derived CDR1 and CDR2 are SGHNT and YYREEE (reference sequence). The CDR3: CASSLGQGWTEAFF. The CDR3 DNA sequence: TGTGCCAGCAGCTTGGGACAGGGTTGGACTGAAGCTTTCTTT. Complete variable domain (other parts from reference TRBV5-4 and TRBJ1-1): ETGVTQSPTHLIKTRGQQVTLRCSSQSGHNTVSWYQQALGQGPQFIFQYYREEENGRGNFPPRFSGLQFPNYSSELNVNALELDDSALYLCASSLGQGWTEAFFGQGTRLTVV.

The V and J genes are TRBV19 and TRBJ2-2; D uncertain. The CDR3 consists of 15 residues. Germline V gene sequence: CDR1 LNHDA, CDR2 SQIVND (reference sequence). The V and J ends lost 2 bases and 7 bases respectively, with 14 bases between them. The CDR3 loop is CASSISTLEVGELFF. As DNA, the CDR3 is TGTGCCAGTAGTATATCTACCCTCGAGGTCGGGGAGCTGTTTTTT.

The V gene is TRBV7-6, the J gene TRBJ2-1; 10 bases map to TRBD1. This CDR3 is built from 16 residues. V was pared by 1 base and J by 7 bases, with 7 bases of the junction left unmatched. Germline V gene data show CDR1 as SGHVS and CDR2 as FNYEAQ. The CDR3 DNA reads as TGTGCCAGCAGCTTAGTCCCGACAGGGGGCCATAATGAGCAGTTCTTC. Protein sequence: CASSLVPTGGHNEQFF. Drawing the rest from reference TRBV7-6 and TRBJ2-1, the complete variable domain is GAGVSQSPRYKVTKRGQDVALRCDPISGHVSLYWYRQALGQGPEFLTYFNYEAQQDKSGLPNDRFSAERPEGSISTLTIQRTEQRDSAMYRCASSLVPTGGHNEQFFGPGTRLTVL.

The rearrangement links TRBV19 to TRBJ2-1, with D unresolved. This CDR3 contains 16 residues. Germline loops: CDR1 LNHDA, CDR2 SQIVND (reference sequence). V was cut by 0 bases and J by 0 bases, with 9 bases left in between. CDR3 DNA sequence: TGTGCCAGTAGTATAGACTTACAGAGCTCCTACAATGAGCAGTTCTTC. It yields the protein CASSIDLQSSYNEQFF.

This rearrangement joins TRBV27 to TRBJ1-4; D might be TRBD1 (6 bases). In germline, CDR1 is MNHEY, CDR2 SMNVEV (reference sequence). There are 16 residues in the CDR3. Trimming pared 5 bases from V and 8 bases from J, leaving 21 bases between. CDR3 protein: CASSISGVGRLEKLFF. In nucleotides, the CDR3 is TGTGCCAGCAGTATCTCAGGGGTTGGGCGTTTAGAAAAACTGTTTTTT.

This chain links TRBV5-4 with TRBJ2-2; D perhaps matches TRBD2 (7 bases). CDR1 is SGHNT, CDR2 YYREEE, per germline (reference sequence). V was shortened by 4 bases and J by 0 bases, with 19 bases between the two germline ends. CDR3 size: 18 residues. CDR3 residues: CASSRYRGALPNTGELFF. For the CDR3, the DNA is TGTGCCAGCAGCCGCTATCGGGGGGCGCTTCCGAACACCGGGGAGCTGTTTTTT.

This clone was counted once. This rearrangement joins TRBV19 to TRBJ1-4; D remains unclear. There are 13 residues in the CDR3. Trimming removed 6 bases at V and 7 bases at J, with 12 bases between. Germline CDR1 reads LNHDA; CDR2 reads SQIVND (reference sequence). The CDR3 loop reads CASRAGKGEKLFF. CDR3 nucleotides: TGTGCCAGTAGGGCCGGGAAAGGTGAAAAACTGTTTTTT.